This entry features one T cell receptor (beta chain) sequence. Its antigen is unknown. No qualities accompany the bases; no much larger clone lies one base away. These data are taken from a study of blood T cell repertoires in COVID-19 (dated by TCRdb to 2020 to 2022). About the investigation overall: The collaborator samples originated in the United States, Italy and Spain and spanned the acute and convalescent phases of COVID-19. The prospective study material was composed of cDNA or gDNA derived from T cells, B-cell-depleted T cells, or PBMCs. Deeply sampled blood TCRbeta repertoires from subjects exposed to, actively infected with, or recovered from COVID-19 were included in the dataset. The repertoires were released in a freely available public database meant as a resource for research on the immune response to SARS-CoV-2. Samples came from the ongoing ImmuneRACE study (first 160 participants) plus 1,254 subjects from 6 global collaborators. A de-identified subject ID, COVID-19 status, age in years and sex were almost always included in the sample metadata. Where available, HLA class I and class II types were obtained from metadata supplied by the sample provider rather than from assay-based typing. Summary of the overall study and its limitations: How much clinical and demographic metadata was included differed by source and by participant, and the metadata was provided uncurated.

The trim is 1 base for V and 2 bases for J, with a gap of 8 bases between the germline ends. Reading from cysteine to phenylalanine, the CDR3 counts 14 amino acids. Only CDR3 DNA remains: 42 bases, in frame from the first base. CDR1 and CDR2 are drawn from the germline V gene: SGHTA, FQGNSA. Enrolling through a virtual design, the prospective study's participants ranged in age from about 18 to 89 years and lived across 24 United States geographic areas. To assign participants to cohorts, the prospective study relied on clinical history that participants themselves reported in a screening survey and a study questionnaire. Recovered participants in ImmuneRACE Cohort 3 were defined as having two consecutive negative NP/OP PCR tests, clearance from a healthcare professional, or resolution of symptoms. Mobile phlebotomists in the prospective study collected whole blood, serum and a nasopharyngeal or oropharyngeal swab from every participant. Prospective study participants could optionally give additional blood draws and questionnaires over an approximately 2-month period. Blood samples from the prospective study were shipped frozen or at room temperature prior to DNA extraction.

TCRbeta CDR3 regions were amplified from genomic DNA by means of the immunoSEQ Assay, a bias-controlled multiplex PCR. The study's processing was this. Nucleated cell counts per sample were estimated from amplification of reference gene primers within the assay. To quantify the absolute abundance of each unique TCRbeta CDR3 rearrangement, sequence reads were collapsed and filtered. For each sample, productive Simpson clonality was calculated as the square root of Simpson's diversity index over productive rearrangements. TCRdb retrieved this table from immuneACCESS and kept in-frame rearrangements only. Not all clones are present; in checked studies, unresolved V genes account for under half, and no reason is known for the remainder. That table supplies the V and J calls and clone size; D and trimming were determined from the DNA. For this sample the table gives about 160,000 clones, of which over 70% were detected only once. The ten most abundant clones make up about 3.4% of the sample.

The sequencing input was PBMCs or T cells enriched from blood (not recorded which). This TCR derives from an older woman who had recovered from COVID-19. Rearrangement joined TRBV7-2 to TRBJ1-1; no D segment can be confidently identified. In nucleotides, the sequence is TGTGCCAGCAGCTTAGATAACTATAACACTGAAGCTTTCTTT. Its protein reads: CASSLDNYNTEAFF.